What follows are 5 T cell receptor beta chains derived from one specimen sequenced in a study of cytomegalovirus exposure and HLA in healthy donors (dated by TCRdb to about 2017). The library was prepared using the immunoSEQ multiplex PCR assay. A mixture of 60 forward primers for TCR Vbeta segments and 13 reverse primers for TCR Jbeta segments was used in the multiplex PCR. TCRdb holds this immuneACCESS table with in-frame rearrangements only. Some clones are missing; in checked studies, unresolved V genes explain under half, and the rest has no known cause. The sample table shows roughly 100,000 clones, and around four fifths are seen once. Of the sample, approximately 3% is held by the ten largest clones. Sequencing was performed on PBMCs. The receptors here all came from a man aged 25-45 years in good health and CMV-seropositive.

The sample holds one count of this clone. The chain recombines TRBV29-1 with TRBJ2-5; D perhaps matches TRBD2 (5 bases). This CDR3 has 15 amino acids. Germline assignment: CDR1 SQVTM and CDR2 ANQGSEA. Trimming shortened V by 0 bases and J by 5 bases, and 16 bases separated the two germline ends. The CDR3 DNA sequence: TGCAGCGTTGAAGATGGAGAGGGAACGTCGGAGACCCAGTACTTC. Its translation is CSVEDGEGTSETQYF.

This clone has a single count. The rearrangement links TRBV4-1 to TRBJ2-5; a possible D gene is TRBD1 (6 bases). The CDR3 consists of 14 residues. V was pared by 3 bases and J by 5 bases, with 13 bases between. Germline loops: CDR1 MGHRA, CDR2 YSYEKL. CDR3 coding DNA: TGCGCCAGCAGCCATACGACAGGCGGCGAGACCCAGTACTTC. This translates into CASSHTTGGETQYF.

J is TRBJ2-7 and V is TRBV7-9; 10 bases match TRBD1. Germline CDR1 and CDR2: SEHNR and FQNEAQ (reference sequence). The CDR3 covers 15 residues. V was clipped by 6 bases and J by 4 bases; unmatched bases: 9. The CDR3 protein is CASSQWSGQGYEQYF. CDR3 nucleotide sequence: TGTGCCAGCAGTCAGTGGTCGGGACAGGGGTACGAGCAGTACTTC.

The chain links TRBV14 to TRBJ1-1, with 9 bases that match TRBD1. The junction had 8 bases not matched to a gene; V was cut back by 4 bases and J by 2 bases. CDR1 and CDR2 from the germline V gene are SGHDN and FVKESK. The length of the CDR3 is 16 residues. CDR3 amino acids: CASSLRTTGGNTEAFF. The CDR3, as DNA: TGTGCCAGCAGCCTTAGGACGACAGGGGGAAACACTGAAGCTTTCTTT.

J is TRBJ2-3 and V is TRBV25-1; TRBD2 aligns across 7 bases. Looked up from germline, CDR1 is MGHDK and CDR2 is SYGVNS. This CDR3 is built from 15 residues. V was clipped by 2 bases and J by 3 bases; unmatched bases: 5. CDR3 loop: CASSEGGVGTDTQYF. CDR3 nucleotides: TGTGCCAGCAGTGAAGGGGGGGTCGGGACAGATACGCAGTATTTT.